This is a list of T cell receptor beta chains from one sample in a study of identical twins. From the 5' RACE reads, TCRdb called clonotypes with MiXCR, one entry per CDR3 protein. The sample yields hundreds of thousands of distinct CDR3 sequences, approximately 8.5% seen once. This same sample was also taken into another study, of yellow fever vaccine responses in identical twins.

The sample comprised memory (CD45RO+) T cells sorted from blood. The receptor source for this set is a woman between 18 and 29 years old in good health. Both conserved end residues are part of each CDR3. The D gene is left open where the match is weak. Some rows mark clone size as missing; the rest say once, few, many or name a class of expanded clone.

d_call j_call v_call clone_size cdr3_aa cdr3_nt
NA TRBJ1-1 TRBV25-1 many CASKEASYTEAFF TGTGCCAGCAAGGAGGCTTCGTACACTGAAGCTTTCTTT
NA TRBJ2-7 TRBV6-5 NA CASSSWANEQYF TGTGCCAGCAGTTCGTGGGCGAACGAGCAGTACTTC
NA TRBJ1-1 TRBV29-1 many CSVDRGTRNTEAFF TGCAGCGTTGATAGGGGGACACGGAACACTGAAGCTTTCTTT
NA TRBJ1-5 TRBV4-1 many CASSQDRPSSNQPQHF TGCGCCAGCAGCCAAGATCGTCCGAGTAGCAATCAGCCCCAGCATTTT
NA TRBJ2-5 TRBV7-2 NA CASSLGFGANQETQYF TGTGCCAGCAGCTTAGGATTCGGGGCCAACCAAGAGACCCAGTACTTC
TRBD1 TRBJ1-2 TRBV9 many CASSVGAGQTNYGYTF TGTGCCAGCAGCGTAGGGGCGGGACAGACAAACTATGGCTACACCTTC
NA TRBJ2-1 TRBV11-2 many CASSFAQYNEQFF TGTGCCAGCAGCTTTGCACAGTACAATGAGCAGTTCTTC
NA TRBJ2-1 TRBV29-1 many CSVENPRSYNEQFF TGCAGCGTTGAGAATCCTCGCTCCTACAATGAGCAGTTCTTC
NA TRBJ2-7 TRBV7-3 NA CASSLTPGESYEQYF TGTGCCAGCAGCTTAACTCCAGGGGAGAGCTACGAGCAGTACTTC
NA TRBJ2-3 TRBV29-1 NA CSVQPGSYTDTQYF TGCAGCGTCCAACCCGGGTCTTACACAGATACGCAGTATTTT
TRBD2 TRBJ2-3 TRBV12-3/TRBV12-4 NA CASSSLVAGADTQYF TGTGCCAGCAGTAGCTTGGTAGCGGGAGCAGATACGCAGTATTTT
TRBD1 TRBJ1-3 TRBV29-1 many CSAGGTEGNTIYF TGCAGCGCTGGTGGGACAGAGGGAAACACCATATATTTT
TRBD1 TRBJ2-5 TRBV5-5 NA CASSLRVTGGYETQYF TGTGCCAGCAGCTTGCGGGTGACAGGGGGGTATGAGACCCAGTACTTC
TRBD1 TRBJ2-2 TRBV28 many CASSFVYGTGTGGLSTGELFF TGTGCCAGCAGTTTTGTTTACGGGACCGGGACAGGGGGCTTGTCCACCGGGGAGCTGTTTTTT
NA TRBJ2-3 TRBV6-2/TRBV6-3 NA CASSYSPGEGTDTQYF TGTGCCAGCAGTTACTCGCCGGGAGAGGGGACAGATACGCAGTATTTT
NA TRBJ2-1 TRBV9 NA CASALRPSVRYNEQFF TGTGCCAGCGCCCTCCGGCCTAGCGTGAGATACAATGAGCAGTTCTTC
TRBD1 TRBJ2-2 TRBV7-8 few CASSTTGDTGELFF TGTGCCAGCAGCACTACAGGGGACACCGGGGAGCTGTTTTTT
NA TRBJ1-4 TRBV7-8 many CASSHWEDEKLFF TGTGCCAGCAGCCACTGGGAGGATGAAAAACTGTTTTTT
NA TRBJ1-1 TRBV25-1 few CASSESEGSPGKAFF TGTGCCAGCAGTGAATCGGAGGGGTCCCCAGGAAAAGCTTTCTTT
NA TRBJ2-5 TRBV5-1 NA CASSLGETSETQYF TGCGCCAGCAGCTTGGGAGAGACATCAGAGACCCAGTACTTC
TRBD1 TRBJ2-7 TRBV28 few CASRARTGKFYEQYF TGTGCCAGCAGGGCCCGGACAGGAAAATTCTACGAGCAGTACTTC
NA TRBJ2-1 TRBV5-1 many CASSHPGGTYNEQFF TGCGCCAGCAGCCACCCCGGGGGAACCTACAATGAGCAGTTCTTC
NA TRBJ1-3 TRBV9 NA CASSANEGSGNTIYF TGTGCCAGCAGCGCCAATGAGGGATCTGGAAACACCATATATTTT
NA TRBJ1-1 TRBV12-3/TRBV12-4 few CASGKYTEAFF TGTGCCAGCGGCAAATACACTGAAGCTTTCTTT
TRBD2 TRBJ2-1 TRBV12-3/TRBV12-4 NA CACSDHWGSGSFNEQFF TGTGCCTGCAGCGACCACTGGGGTAGCGGGAGTTTCAATGAGCAGTTCTTC
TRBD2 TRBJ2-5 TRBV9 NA CASTPSGGGTQETQYF TGTGCCAGCACCCCGAGTGGCGGGGGGACACAAGAGACCCAGTACTTC
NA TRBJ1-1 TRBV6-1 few CASSDRSGGTITEAFF TGTGCCAGCAGTGACCGTTCGGGGGGCACCATCACTGAAGCTTTCTTT
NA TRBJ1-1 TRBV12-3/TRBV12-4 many CASSWRGTEAFF TGTGCCAGCAGTTGGAGGGGCACTGAAGCTTTCTTT
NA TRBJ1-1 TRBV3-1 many CASSQAQREAFF TGTGCCAGCAGCCAAGCTCAGAGGGAAGCTTTCTTT
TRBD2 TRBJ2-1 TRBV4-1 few CASSQDMRGSGYNEQFF TGCGCCAGCAGCCAAGATATGCGCGGGAGCGGCTACAATGAGCAGTTCTTC
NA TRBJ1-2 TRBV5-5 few CASSLARSLGYGYTF TGTGCCAGCAGCTTGGCCCGGAGCCTCGGCTATGGCTACACCTTC
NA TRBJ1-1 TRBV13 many CASRHKGGSAEAFF TGTGCCAGCAGGCATAAAGGGGGTTCGGCTGAAGCTTTCTTT
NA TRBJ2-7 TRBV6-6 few CASSVQGQGEQYF TGTGCCAGCAGCGTACAGGGCCAGGGCGAGCAGTACTTC
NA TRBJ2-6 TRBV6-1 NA CASSELVSGANVLTF TGTGCCAGCAGTGAACTAGTCTCTGGGGCCAACGTCCTGACTTTC
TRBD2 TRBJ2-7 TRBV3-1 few CASSRLLAGGPSYEQYF TGTGCCAGCAGCCGCCTACTAGCGGGAGGGCCCTCGTACGAGCAGTACTTC
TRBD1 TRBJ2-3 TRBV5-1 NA CASSFRGLGTDTQYF TGCGCCAGCAGCTTTAGGGGGCTTGGCACAGATACGCAGTATTTT
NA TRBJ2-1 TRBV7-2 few CASSLPPLEQFF TGTGCCAGCAGCTTACCTCCTTTGGAGCAGTTCTTC
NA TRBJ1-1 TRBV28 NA CASSSLPGGMNTEAFF TGTGCCAGCAGTTCACTGCCGGGGGGCATGAACACTGAAGCTTTCTTT
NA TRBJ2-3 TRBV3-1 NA CASSQVGASETDTQYF TGTGCCAGCAGCCAAGTGGGGGCCTCGGAGACAGATACGCAGTATTTT
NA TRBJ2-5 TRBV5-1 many CASNWGEQETQYF TGCGCCAGCAATTGGGGGGAACAAGAGACCCAGTACTTC
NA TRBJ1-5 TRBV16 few CASSQAPGQPQHF TGTGCCAGCAGCCAAGCCCCAGGTCAGCCCCAGCATTTT